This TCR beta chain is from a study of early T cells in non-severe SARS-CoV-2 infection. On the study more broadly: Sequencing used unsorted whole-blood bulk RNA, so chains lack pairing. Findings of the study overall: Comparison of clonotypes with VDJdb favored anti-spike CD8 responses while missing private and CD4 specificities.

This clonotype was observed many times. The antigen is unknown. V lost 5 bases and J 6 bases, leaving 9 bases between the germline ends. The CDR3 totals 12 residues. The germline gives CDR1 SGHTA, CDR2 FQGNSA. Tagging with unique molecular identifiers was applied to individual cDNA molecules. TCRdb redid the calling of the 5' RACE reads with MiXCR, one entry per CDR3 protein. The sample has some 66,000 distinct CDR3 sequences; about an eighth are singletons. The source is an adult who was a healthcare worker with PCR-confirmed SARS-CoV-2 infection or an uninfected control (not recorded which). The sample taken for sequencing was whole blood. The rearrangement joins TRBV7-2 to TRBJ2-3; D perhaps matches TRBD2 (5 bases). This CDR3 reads CASSPRGDTQYF. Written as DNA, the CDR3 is TGTGCCAGCAGCCCTCGAGGGGATACGCAGTATTTT.